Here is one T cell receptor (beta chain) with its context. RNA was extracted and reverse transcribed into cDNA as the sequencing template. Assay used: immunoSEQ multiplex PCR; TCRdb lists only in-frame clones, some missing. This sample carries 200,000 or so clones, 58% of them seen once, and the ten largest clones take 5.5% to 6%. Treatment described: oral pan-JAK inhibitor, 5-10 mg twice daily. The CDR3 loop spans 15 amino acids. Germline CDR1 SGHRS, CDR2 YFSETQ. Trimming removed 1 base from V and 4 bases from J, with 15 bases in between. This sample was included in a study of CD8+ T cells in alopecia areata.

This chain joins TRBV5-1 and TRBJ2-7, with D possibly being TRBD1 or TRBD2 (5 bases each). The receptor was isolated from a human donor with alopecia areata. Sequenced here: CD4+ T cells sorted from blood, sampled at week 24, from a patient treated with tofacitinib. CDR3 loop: CASSLTAREKYEQYF. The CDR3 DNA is TGCGCCAGCAGCTTGACGGCCAGGGAGAAATACGAGCAGTACTTC.